The T cell receptor beta chain under discussion was sequenced for a study of blood T cell repertoires in COVID-19. Trimming took off 3 bases at V and 0 bases at J, with 13 bases between the two ends. Germline CDR1 and CDR2: SGDLS and YYNGEE. This CDR3 contains 17 residues. This clone was seen once. TCRdb's copy holds only in-frame clones and misses some; the assay was immunoSEQ multiplex PCR. This sample carries some 140,000 clones, about 78% of them seen once, and the ten largest clones take 11%. Sequenced input: peripheral blood. This TCR was recovered from a man aged 60 to 69 who had recovered from COVID-19. J is TRBJ2-6 and V is TRBV9; D not certain. The CDR3 DNA reads as TGTGCCAGCAGCGCCCCCGGCTGGAGCTCTGGGGCCAACGTCCTGACTTTC. Translation gives CASSAPGWSSGANVLTF.